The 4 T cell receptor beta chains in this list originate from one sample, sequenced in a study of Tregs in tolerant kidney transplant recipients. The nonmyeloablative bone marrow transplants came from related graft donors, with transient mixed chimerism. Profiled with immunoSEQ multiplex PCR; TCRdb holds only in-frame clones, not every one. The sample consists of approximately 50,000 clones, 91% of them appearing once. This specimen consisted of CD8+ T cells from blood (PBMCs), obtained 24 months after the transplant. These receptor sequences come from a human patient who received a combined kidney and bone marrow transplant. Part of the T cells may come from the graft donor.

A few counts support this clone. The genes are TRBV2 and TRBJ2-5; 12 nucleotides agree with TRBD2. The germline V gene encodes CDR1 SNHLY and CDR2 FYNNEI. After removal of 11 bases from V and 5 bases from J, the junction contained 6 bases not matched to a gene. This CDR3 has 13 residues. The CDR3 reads CAARLAGEETQYF. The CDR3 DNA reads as TGTGCCGCCAGACTAGCGGGAGAGGAGACCCAGTACTTC.

The CDR3 DNA reads as TGTGCCAGCAGCTTTTCGGACTTCGAGCAGTACTTC. Residues: CASSFSDFEQYF. The chain couples TRBV11-2 to TRBJ2-7; the D gene is possibly TRBD2 (5 bases). Trimming stripped 3 bases from V and 6 bases from J, with 9 bases between. This CDR3 is built from 12 residues. Germline V gene lookup returns CDR1 SGHAT and CDR2 FQNNGV.

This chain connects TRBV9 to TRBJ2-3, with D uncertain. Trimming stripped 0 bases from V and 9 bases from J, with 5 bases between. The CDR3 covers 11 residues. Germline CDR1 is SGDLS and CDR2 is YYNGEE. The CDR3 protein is CASSVGSTQYF. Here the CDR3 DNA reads TGTGCCAGCAGCGTAGGGAGCACGCAGTATTTT.

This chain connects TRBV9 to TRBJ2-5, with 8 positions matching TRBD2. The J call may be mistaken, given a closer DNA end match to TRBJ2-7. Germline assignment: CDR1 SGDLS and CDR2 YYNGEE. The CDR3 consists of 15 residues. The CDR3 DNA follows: TGTGCCAGCAGCGTAGGGACTAGCAGACCCTACGAGCAGTACTTC. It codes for CASSVGTSRPYEQYF.